One sample yielded the 9 T cell receptor beta chains listed below, sequenced in a study of identical twins. TCRdb reanalysed the 5' RACE reads using MiXCR and keeps one entry per CDR3 protein. Counted here are about 890,000 distinct CDR3 sequences, roughly an eighth occurring once; the ten biggest clones make up roughly 1.5%. This sample also appeared in a second study, on yellow fever vaccine responses in identical twins.

Sequencing input: PBMCs. These receptors originate from a woman under 30 in good health.

The rearrangement links TRBV7-3 to TRBJ2-1, with D maybe TRBD2 (5 bases). The CDR3 is 15 residues long. Trimming stripped 5 bases from V and 0 bases from J, with 11 bases between. The germline gives CDR1 SGHTA, CDR2 FQGTGA. The CDR3 DNA is TGTGCCAGCAGCCCACAGCGGAGCTCCTACAATGAGCAGTTCTTC. This encodes CASSPQRSSYNEQFF.

This clonotype came up a few times. V usage is TRBV10-3 and J usage is TRBJ2-1; D possibly corresponds to TRBD2 (5 bases). CDR3 length equals 15 residues. V was shortened by 9 bases and J by 0 bases, with 15 bases between the two germline ends. Germline V gene sequence: CDR1 ENHRY, CDR2 SYGVKD. The CDR3 protein is CAISISDYSYNEQFF. The CDR3 DNA reads TGTGCCATATCAATCTCTGACTACTCCTACAATGAGCAGTTCTTC.

This clonotype has more than one count but fewer than ten. J is TRBJ2-1 and V is TRBV2; 11 bases line up with TRBD2. Germline lookup yields CDR1 SNHLY and CDR2 FYNNEI. The J segment lost 8 bases and the V segment lost 6 bases, leaving 15 bases of the junction unmatched. The CDR3 runs 17 residues. CDR3 bases: TGTGCCAGCAGGCAAACTCCTACTAGCGGGAGATCTGATGAGCAGTTCTTC. Encoded protein: CASRQTPTSGRSDEQFF. The whole variable domain, remainder taken from reference TRBV2 and TRBJ2-1, is EPEVTQTPSHQVTQMGQEVILRCVPISNHLYFYWYRQILGQKVEFLVSFYNNEISEKSEIFDDQFSVERPDGSNFTLKIRSTKLEDSAMYFCASRQTPTSGRSDEQFFGPGTRLTVL.

Worth noting for this clonotype: The junction does not match germline at one end; this may be a read error. The chain carries TRBV29-1 and TRBJ1-2; 9 bases fit TRBD1. The CDR3 consists of 14 residues. CDR1 is SQVTM and CDR2 is ANQGSEA in the germline V gene. The CDR3 nucleotides are TGCAGCGGCGAGGACAGGGGTGGTAGTTATGGCTACATCTTC. Translation: CSGEDRGGSYGYIF.

The rearrangement uses TRBV7-9 and TRBJ1-1; D is undetermined. Germline V gene sequence: CDR1 SEHNR, CDR2 FQNEAQ (reference sequence). The V gene lost 2 bases and the J gene lost 5 bases, with 9 bases spanning the gap. The CDR3 loop spans 13 amino acids. This CDR3 reads CASSLRIGTEAFF. The CDR3 region has the DNA TGTGCCAGCAGCTTAAGGATCGGAACTGAAGCTTTCTTT.

The chain has TRBV6-5 and TRBJ2-7; D may be TRBD1 (6 bases). The CDR3 is 14 residues long. V lost 2 bases, J lost 3 bases, and 11 bases lay in between. Germline V lookup: CDR1 MNHEY, CDR2 SVGAGI. The CDR3 DNA reads TGTGCCAGCAGTTACAGTGGGGGCCTCTACGAGCAGTACTTC. This encodes CASSYSGGLYEQYF.

The rearrangement uses TRBV5-1 and TRBJ1-1, with TRBD1 as a possible D gene (6 bases). Deletions cut 0 bases from V and 1 base from J, with 22 bases between. In germline, CDR1 is SGHRS, CDR2 YFSETQ. The CDR3 is 19 amino acids. CDR3 in amino acids: CASSLVGGRFGIENTEAFF. In DNA form, the CDR3 reads TGCGCCAGCAGCTTGGTAGGGGGAAGGTTTGGTATTGAGAACACTGAAGCTTTCTTT.

The chain is built from TRBV7-2 and TRBJ2-3; TRBD2 aligns across 8 bases. This CDR3 comprises 15 residues. Germline V gene data show CDR1 as SGHTA and CDR2 as FQGNSA. With 3 bases clipped from V and 3 bases from J, the junction kept 5 bases outside the gene matches. In DNA form, the CDR3 reads TGTGCCAGCAGCTTGGGCGGGAGGCCTACAGATACGCAGTATTTT. It codes for CASSLGGRPTDTQYF.

The V call is TRBV12-3 or TRBV12-4, the J call TRBJ2-1; D is unresolved. There are 15 residues in the CDR3. V was cut by 7 bases and J by 4 bases, with 17 bases left in between. The CDR3 region has the DNA TGTGCCAGCACCACAAGCTCGGGCCCATACAATGAGCAGTTCTTC. The encoded protein is CASTTSSGPYNEQFF.